The 8 T cell receptor beta chains listed next were all sequenced from one sample in a study of T cells in localized non-small cell lung cancer. Sequencing used immunoSEQ multiplex PCR; TCRdb keeps in-frame clones, though not all of them. The table shows 25,000 to 40,000 clones, with around 77% occurring only once. The sequencing here drew on peripheral blood, taken before any cancer treatment. These receptors originate from a male donor aged 60 or older with stage III squamous cell lung carcinoma.

The V gene is TRBV30, the J gene TRBJ1-6; 8 positions match TRBD1. This CDR3 region has 14 residues. Trimming at V came to 2 bases and at J to 10 bases, leaving 7 bases not matched to a gene. Germline CDR1 reads GTSNPN; CDR2 reads SVGIG (reference sequence). The CDR3 region has the DNA TGTGCCTGGAGTCTGCGGGACAGGCCGTCACCCCTCCACTTT. Translated: CAWSLRDRPSPLHF.

This chain connects TRBV6-1 to TRBJ1-4; 7 bases line up with TRBD1. This CDR3 spans 14 amino acids. Trimming took 6 bases from V and 8 from J; bases not matched to a gene: 9. Germline V gives CDR1 MNHNS, CDR2 SASEGT. As DNA, the CDR3 is TGTGCCAGCAGCGGCAGGGGGGATGGGGAAAAACTGTTTTTT. It specifies CASSGRGDGEKLFF.

CDR3 sequence: CASSPSRGTGIIYGYTF. The CDR3 bases are TGTGCCAGCAGTCCCTCTCGCGGGACAGGGATTATCTATGGCTACACCTTC. The chain uses TRBV27 and TRBJ1-2; 9 positions agree with TRBD1. The CDR3 is 17 residues long. The V gene's germline CDR1 is MNHEY and CDR2 SMNVEV (reference sequence). Trimming removed 5 bases from V and 4 bases from J; junction bases left unmatched: 14.

The chain combines TRBV19 with TRBJ2-1; 8 bases are a match to TRBD2. With V trimmed by 10 bases and J by 8 bases, 4 bases remained unmatched. The CDR3 consists of 11 residues. Germline-derived CDR1 and CDR2 are LNHDA and SQIVND (reference sequence). The CDR3 region is CATTGGDEQFF. The CDR3 DNA is TGTGCCACCACGGGGGGGGATGAGCAGTTCTTC. Full variable domain (rest looked up from reference TRBV19 and TRBJ2-1): DGGITQSPKYLFRKEGQNVTLSCEQNLNHDAMYWYRQDPGQGLRLIYYSQIVNDFQKGDIAEGYSVSREKKESFPLTVTSAQKNPTAFYLCATTGGDEQFFGPGTRLTVL.

The genes are TRBV6-5 and TRBJ2-5; TRBD2 agrees at 7 bases. The germline V gene encodes CDR1 MNHEY and CDR2 SVGAGI. Trimming took 2 bases from V and 7 from J; bases not matched to a gene: 7. The CDR3 consists of 14 residues. CDR3 DNA sequence: TGTGCCAGCAGTTACCGGGGGGTTTCGGGGACCCAGTACTTC. It specifies CASSYRGVSGTQYF.

This chain uses TRBV12-5 with TRBJ2-5, with no clear D. V was trimmed by 5 bases and J by 5 bases, leaving 9 bases between them. Germline V gene lookup returns CDR1 LGHNT and CDR2 FRNRAP. This CDR3 has 12 amino acids. This CDR3 is CASGPSSETQYF. CDR3 DNA sequence: TGTGCTAGTGGTCCCTCTTCGGAGACCCAGTACTTC. Based on the CDR3 plus reference TRBV12-5 and TRBJ2-5, the full variable domain is DARVTQTPRHKVTEMGQEVTMRCQPILGHNTVFWYRQTMMQGLELLAYFRNRAPLDDSGMPKDRFSAEMPDATLATLKIQPSEPRDSAVYFCASGPSSETQYFGPGTRLLVL.

This clone was observed once. The chain links TRBV29-1 to TRBJ2-1; D uncertain. The CDR3 sequence is 13 residues long. Between the trimmed V and J ends, which lost 3 bases and 0 bases, there was a span of 6 bases. Germline V gene sequence: CDR1 SQVTM, CDR2 ANQGSEA. CDR3 protein: CSVDSTSYNEQFF. Here the CDR3 DNA reads TGCAGCGTTGACAGCACCTCCTACAATGAGCAGTTCTTC.

This chain uses TRBV19 with TRBJ2-5, with 8 bases that match TRBD1. The ends lost 6 bases at V and 4 bases at J; junction bases unmatched: 7. The CDR3 runs 14 residues. Looked up from germline, CDR1 is LNHDA and CDR2 is SQIVND (reference sequence). The chain's CDR3 is CASRLTGGGETQYF. In DNA, the CDR3 is TGTGCCAGTAGACTTACAGGGGGAGGAGAGACCCAGTACTTC.